Shown below are 11 T cell receptor beta chains from a single sample sequenced in a study of blood T cell repertoires in COVID-19. TCRdb's copy holds only in-frame clones and misses some; the assay was immunoSEQ multiplex PCR. Among approximately 140,000 clones, more than 70% were seen once, and the ten largest hold about 2.3%. The sequenced material came from peripheral blood. The receptors here all came from a human donor in a cohort sampled during active COVID-19.

The chain employs TRBV3-1 (or the pseudogene TRBV3-2) and TRBJ2-5; 12 bases map to TRBD1. CDR3 length: 18 amino acids. Germline trimming cut 4 bases from V and 1 base from J; bases unmatched to any gene: 10. CDR1 LGHDT and CDR2 YNNKEL come from the germline V gene (reference sequence). CDR3 DNA sequence: TGTGCCAGCAGCCCTCCGGGACAGGGGGCGATTGGCCAAGAGACCCAGTACTTC. It specifies CASSPPGQGAIGQETQYF.

The V call is TRBV7-2, the J call TRBJ1-3; TRBD1 agrees at 8 bases. V lost 5 bases, J lost 5 bases, and 5 bases stayed unmatched. Germline-derived CDR1 and CDR2 are SGHTA and FQGNSA. The length of the CDR3 is 14 residues. CDR3 protein: CASSLRTGRNTIYF. The CDR3 DNA reads as TGTGCCAGCAGCCTCAGGACAGGGAGAAACACCATATATTTT.

The chain links TRBV7-2 to TRBJ2-7; possibly TRBD1 for D (6 bases). In germline, CDR1 is SGHTA, CDR2 FQGNSA. CDR3 length: 14 residues. Between the trimmed V and J ends, which lost 2 bases and 6 bases, there was a span of 14 bases. Written as DNA, the CDR3 is TGTGCCAGCAGCTTAAACCCAGGGGTGGGCGAGCAGTACTTC. Encoded protein: CASSLNPGVGEQYF.

This chain links TRBV7-8 with TRBJ2-1, with 8 positions matching TRBD1. This CDR3 region has 13 residues. Germline V lookup: CDR1 SGHVS, CDR2 FQNEAQ. The V gene end was trimmed by 7 bases and the J gene end by 9 bases; junction bases not matched to a gene: 8. In DNA form, the CDR3 reads TGTGCCAGCACCAGGGGGCAAGAGACTGAGCAGTTCTTC. As protein: CASTRGQETEQFF.

This sequence joins TRBV5-1 and TRBJ2-3, with 9 bases matching TRBD2. Germline CDR1 and CDR2: SGHRS and YFSETQ. This CDR3 has 16 residues. Losses at the gene ends were 2 bases for V and 0 bases for J; bases not matched to a gene: 4. CDR3 in DNA: TGCGCCAGCAGCTTAACAGCGGGGGGTAGCACAGATACGCAGTATTTT. This codes for CASSLTAGGSTDTQYF.

J is TRBJ1-5 and V is TRBV6-5; a possible D gene is TRBD1 (6 bases). The germline gives CDR1 MNHEY, CDR2 SVGAGI. The CDR3 runs 13 residues. Trimming took 7 bases from V and 3 from J, leaving 10 bases between them. The CDR3 spells CASNGQINQPQHF. The CDR3, as DNA: TGTGCCAGCAACGGACAGATCAATCAGCCCCAGCATTTT.

The chain joins TRBV5-1 to TRBJ1-4; no reliable D call. The germline V gene encodes CDR1 SGHRS and CDR2 YFSETQ. V shed 1 base and J shed 0 bases, with 7 bases lying between them. The CDR3 runs to 15 residues. CDR3 nucleotide sequence: TGCGCCAGCAGCTTGAACACCGCAACTAATGAAAAACTGTTTTTT. It yields the protein CASSLNTATNEKLFF.

The chain recombines TRBV5-1 with TRBJ1-1; 8 bases agree with TRBD1. The CDR3 length is 15 residues. V lost 4 bases, J lost 1 base, and 6 bases stayed unmatched. CDR1 is SGHRS, CDR2 YFSETQ, per germline. The CDR3, as DNA: TGCGCCAGCAGCCCGGACAGGGCCCGGAACACTGAAGCTTTCTTT. Translating it yields CASSPDRARNTEAFF.

The V call is TRBV7-2, the J call TRBJ1-1; D may be TRBD1 (5 bases). V shed 5 bases and J shed 6 bases, with 13 bases lying between them. Germline lookup yields CDR1 SGHTA and CDR2 FQGNSA. The CDR3 spans 13 residues. The CDR3 DNA follows: TGTGCCAGCAGCGGCACTCAGGGCGCTGAAGCTTTCTTT. The encoded protein is CASSGTQGAEAFF.

The chain has TRBV19 and TRBJ1-1; 7 positions match TRBD1. V trimming: 7 bases; J trimming: 2 bases; junction bases outside the gene matches: 7. CDR1 and CDR2 from the germline V gene are LNHDA and SQIVND (reference sequence). The CDR3 length is 14 residues. The CDR3 is CASNRRDSNTEAFF. CDR3 in DNA: TGTGCCAGTAACAGAAGGGACAGCAACACTGAAGCTTTCTTT.

This clone was observed a single time. The genes are TRBV4-2 and TRBJ2-1; weak D call: TRBD1 (5 bases). Germline V gene lookup returns CDR1 LGHNA and CDR2 YNFKEQ. V lost 3 bases and J 0 bases, leaving 9 bases between the germline ends. This CDR3 has 15 amino acids. The CDR3 sequence: CASSHLDSSYNEQFF. Written as DNA, the CDR3 is TGTGCCAGCAGCCATTTAGACAGCTCCTACAATGAGCAGTTCTTC.